The entry that follows covers one TCR beta chain sequence. These data come from a study of blood T cell repertoires in COVID-19. Whole-study context: The analysed material was cDNA or gDNA that came from T cells, B-cell-depleted T cells, or PBMCs.

Across 24 US areas, participants ranged in age from 18 to 89 years. Participant reports of clinical history set cohort assignment. Two negative PCRs, clearance, or symptom resolution had been documented for recovered Cohort 3 donors. Germline CDR1 is LGHDT and CDR2 is YNNKEL (reference sequence). The CDR3 runs 15 residues. V dropped 2 bases and J dropped 1; count of bases not matched to a gene: 2. TCRdb's copy holds only in-frame clones and misses some; the assay was immunoSEQ multiplex PCR. The sample shows 310,000 or so clones, about 88% of them seen only once. The sequenced sample was PBMCs or T cells enriched from blood (not recorded which). The sequence derives from a middle-aged woman who had recovered from COVID-19. This sequence joins TRBV3-1 (or the pseudogene TRBV3-2) and TRBJ2-5; TRBD1 matches at 9 bases. The CDR3 reads CASSQWDRVQETQYF. DNA of the CDR3: TGTGCCAGCAGCCAATGGGACAGGGTCCAAGAGACCCAGTACTTC.